A single sample gave rise to the 32 T cell receptor beta chains below, sequenced in a study of T cell repertoires in cytomegalovirus infection (dated by TCRdb to between 2018 and 2021). These reads were obtained on an Illumina HiSeq 1500. TCRdb reran the public reads through fastp at Q25 and MiXCR, keeping productive beta chains. Merged by CDR3 protein, the rows form single entries marked with the most common genes and DNA. This sample comprises more than 350,000 distinct CDR3 sequences, roughly a third of them detected only once. Approximately 15% of the sample is in the top ten clones. The source material was PBMCs. The receptors were gathered from a human donor in good health (CMV status not recorded). Some clones in this sample may be carry-over from other donors' samples.

The rearrangement uses TRBV4-1 and TRBJ2-7; 7 positions match TRBD1. Germline V CDR1 and CDR2: MGHRA, YSYEKL. The ends lost 1 base at V and 2 bases at J; junction bases unmatched: 8. This CDR3 has 16 residues. CDR3 in DNA: TGCGCCAGCAGCCAAGTACCGGGACAGACCACCTACGAGCAGTACTTC. Protein sequence: CASSQVPGQTTYEQYF.

V is TRBV19 and J is TRBJ1-2; possible D gene TRBD1, 5 bases. There are 13 residues in the CDR3. CDR1 is LNHDA and CDR2 is SQIVND in the germline V gene (reference sequence). V gave up 10 bases and J gave up 0 bases, with 12 bases separating them. CDR3 DNA: TGTGCCACCTGGTCAGGGTCTAACTATGGCTACACCTTC. It codes for CATWSGSNYGYTF.

This rearrangement joins TRBV27 to TRBJ1-1; possibly TRBD1 for D (5 bases). The germline gives CDR1 MNHEY, CDR2 SMNVEV (reference sequence). V dropped 8 bases and J dropped 4 bases, with 11 bases sitting between them. This CDR3 has 12 amino acids. The CDR3 sequence: CASGWGGTEAFF. Written as DNA, the CDR3 is TGTGCCAGCGGGTGGGGGGGCACTGAAGCTTTCTTT.

Concerning this clonotype: At one boundary the junction diverges from the germline segment, which might be a read error. The chain links TRBV7-9 to TRBJ1-5; weak D call: TRBD1 (5 bases). This CDR3 is built from 13 residues. Germline V gene sequence: CDR1 SEHNR, CDR2 FQNEAQ (reference sequence). The DNA for the CDR3 is TGTGCCAGCAGCTACAGGAGCCAGGAGCCCCAGCGTTTT. Amino acids: CASSYRSQEPQRF.

This clonotype has a single count. The final CDR3 position lacks the conserved phenylalanine or tryptophan, pointing to a likely read error. This rearrangement joins TRBV6-2 or TRBV6-3 to TRBJ2-3, with D hard to call. The ends were cut back, 6 bases at V and 7 bases at J, with 14 bases in the middle. The V gene's germline CDR1 is MNHEY and CDR2 SVGEGT. This CDR3 has 13 amino acids. In DNA, the CDR3 is TGTGCCAGCAGCCCCCGCCTCGCCCATACGCAGTATTTG. This gives the protein CASSPRLAHTQYL.

As for this clonotype: This may stem from a read error, because a much larger clone lies one nucleotide away. The CDR3 is CASSIGTSRSTDTQYF. In DNA, the CDR3 is TGTGCCAGCAGTATCGGGACATCGAGATCCACAGATACGCAGTATTTT. The rearrangement uses TRBV12-3 or TRBV12-4 and TRBJ2-3; D might be TRBD1 (6 bases). The CDR3 contains 16 residues. V was cut by 5 bases and J by 2 bases, with 17 bases left in between.

This clonotype was recorded a few times. The gene calls are TRBV4-3 and TRBJ2-3; the match to TRBD2 covers 8 bases. Germline trimming cut 8 bases from V and 4 bases from J; bases unmatched to any gene: 8. Germline V gene data show CDR1 as LGHNA and CDR2 as YSLEER. The CDR3 totals 14 residues. CDR3 nucleotide sequence: TGCGCCAGCGCCGGGACTAGAACGGCAGATACGCAGTATTTT. It encodes CASAGTRTADTQYF.

Note on this clonotype: At one end, the junction sequence differs from germline, possibly due to a read error. This rearrangement joins TRBV7-6 to TRBJ1-4; D might be TRBD1 (5 bases). This CDR3 spans 18 amino acids. Looked up from germline, CDR1 is SGHVS and CDR2 is FNYEAQ. CDR3 sequence reads: CASSLGERGKATNETLFF. The CDR3 DNA sequence: TGTGCCAGCAGCTTAGGCGAGAGGGGCAAGGCCACTAATGAAACACTGTTTTTT.

V usage is TRBV4-2 and J usage is TRBJ1-1, with 7 bases matching TRBD1. V trimming: 1 base; J trimming: 5 bases; junction bases outside the gene matches: 4. This CDR3 region has 14 residues. The germline V gene encodes CDR1 LGHNA and CDR2 YNFKEQ. CDR3 bases: TGTGCCAGCAGCCAAGCGACAGGGTTAACTGAAGCTTTCTTT. This encodes CASSQATGLTEAFF.

This sequence joins TRBV20-1 and TRBJ2-7, with 10 bases identical to TRBD1. The length of the CDR3 is 15 residues. Per germline, CDR1 DFQATT and CDR2 SNEGSKA (reference sequence). Trimming at V came to 6 bases and at J to 2 bases, leaving 10 bases not matched to a gene. CDR3 sequence reads: CSARHPGTGAYEQYF. The CDR3 DNA follows: TGCAGTGCCAGACACCCCGGGACAGGGGCCTACGAGCAGTACTTC.

V and J are TRBV19 and TRBJ2-2; 8 positions agree with TRBD2. The CDR3 sequence is 17 residues long. Germline assignment: CDR1 LNHDA and CDR2 SQIVND (reference sequence). Trimming removed 7 bases from V and 4 bases from J; junction bases left unmatched: 14. CDR3: CASKPPYGGGVTGELFF. The DNA of the CDR3 is TGTGCCAGTAAACCCCCCTACGGGGGGGGGGTCACCGGGGAGCTGTTTTTT.

The genes are TRBV10-3 and TRBJ1-1, with D tentatively TRBD1 (6 bases). The germline V gene encodes CDR1 ENHRY and CDR2 SYGVKD. CDR3 size: 12 residues. V gave up 8 bases and J gave up 2 bases, with 9 bases separating them. The CDR3 reads CAIGGGNTEAFF. The CDR3 coding sequence is TGTGCCATCGGCGGGGGCAACACTGAAGCTTTCTTT.

This clonotype was observed a handful of times. J is TRBJ1-1 and V is TRBV20-1; tentatively, D is TRBD1 (5 bases). V was cut by 6 bases and J by 1 base, with 18 bases left in between. The CDR3 contains 15 residues. Germline V gene lookup returns CDR1 DFQATT and CDR2 SNEGSKA (reference sequence). The CDR3 nucleotides read TGCAGTGCAAAGCGCCGGAGACAGCAGAACACTGAAGCTTTCTTT. This sequence encodes CSAKRRRQQNTEAFF.

This clonotype was seen many times. This rearrangement joins TRBV7-6 to TRBJ1-1; 8 nucleotides match TRBD1. The CDR3 runs 16 residues. After removal of 5 bases from V and 3 bases from J, the junction contained 11 bases not matched to a gene. Germline-derived CDR1 and CDR2 are SGHVS and FNYEAQ. CDR3 amino acids: CASSLPAGGSDTEAFF. Written as DNA, the CDR3 is TGTGCCAGCAGCCTCCCGGCAGGGGGCTCAGACACTGAAGCTTTCTTT. The full variable domain, completed using reference TRBV7-6 and TRBJ1-1, is GAGVSQSPRYKVTKRGQDVALRCDPISGHVSLYWYRQALGQGPEFLTYFNYEAQQDKSGLPNDRFSAERPEGSISTLTIQRTEQRDSAMYRCASSLPAGGSDTEAFFGQGTRLTVV.

For this clonotype: The conserved phenylalanine or tryptophan normally closing the CDR3 is absent here, so this likely arose from a read error. The chain combines TRBV7-2 with TRBJ2-5, with D perhaps matching TRBD1 (6 bases). Germline V gene lookup returns CDR1 SGHTA and CDR2 FQGNSA. The CDR3 length is 11 residues. With 1 base removed from V and 9 bases from J, the gap between germline ends came to 6 bases. CDR3 sequence reads: CASSLGQAQYL. CDR3 in DNA: TGTGCCAGCAGCTTAGGACAGGCCCAGTACTTA.

This clonotype was seen only a few times. The CDR3 bases are TGTGCCAGCAGTTACTCCCTGGGGGAGACCCAGTACTTC. Protein sequence: CASSYSLGETQYF. The rearrangement links TRBV6-5 to TRBJ2-5; D gene ambiguous. Germline V gene lookup returns CDR1 MNHEY and CDR2 SVGAGI. V gave up 0 bases and J gave up 5 bases, with 7 bases separating them. The CDR3 spans 13 residues.

The gene calls are TRBV2 and TRBJ1-5; 9 bases match TRBD1. Unmatched junction bases numbered 9, after V lost 6 bases and J lost 6 bases. The germline V gene has CDR1 SNHLY and CDR2 FYNNEI. The CDR3 extends over 15 amino acids. This chain's CDR3 is CASRLGQGASQPQHF. CDR3 sequence (DNA): TGTGCCAGCAGGTTGGGACAGGGTGCGTCTCAGCCCCAGCATTTT. Combining the CDR3 with reference TRBV2 and TRBJ1-5 gives the whole variable domain EPEVTQTPSHQVTQMGQEVILRCVPISNHLYFYWYRQILGQKVEFLVSFYNNEISEKSEIFDDQFSVERPDGSNFTLKIRSTKLEDSAMYFCASRLGQGASQPQHFGDGTRLSIL.

The sample holds many counts of this clonotype. V usage is TRBV7-9 and J usage is TRBJ1-5; D gene unclear. The length of the CDR3 is 15 residues. The germline V and J ends were trimmed by 4 bases and 1 base, with 11 bases remaining between them. The germline gives CDR1 SEHNR, CDR2 FQNEAQ (reference sequence). The CDR3 loop is CASSSNLASNQPQHF. As DNA, the CDR3 is TGTGCCAGCAGCTCTAACCTGGCGAGCAATCAGCCCCAGCATTTT.

This clonotype was observed a few times. The chain couples TRBV20-1 to TRBJ2-1, with TRBD2 matching over 7 bases. This CDR3 spans 15 amino acids. Germline CDR1 reads DFQATT; CDR2 reads SNEGSKA (reference sequence). J was trimmed by 3 bases and V by 4 bases; bases with no gene match: 9. This CDR3 reads CSAISTPGGYNEQFF. As DNA, the CDR3 is TGCAGTGCTATATCAACCCCGGGGGGCTACAATGAGCAGTTCTTC.

V is TRBV7-9 and J is TRBJ2-2; D not resolved. The CDR3 is 14 residues long. Trimming took off 7 bases at V and 2 bases at J, with 11 bases between the two ends. Germline CDR1 reads SEHNR; CDR2 reads FQNEAQ (reference sequence). The DNA of the CDR3 is TGTGCCAGCAAGAGGCCCCATAACACCGGGGAGCTGTTTTTT. It is translated as CASKRPHNTGELFF.

The chain carries TRBV7-9 and TRBJ1-5, with 8 bases matching TRBD1. CDR1 is SEHNR, CDR2 FQNEAQ, per germline (reference sequence). The CDR3 spans 15 residues. After removal of 4 bases from V and 7 bases from J, the junction contained 9 bases not matched to a gene. CDR3 protein: CASSSTGEGIQPQHF. DNA of the CDR3: TGTGCCAGCAGCTCGACAGGGGAGGGAATCCAGCCCCAGCATTTT.

Comment on this clonotype: The conserved phenylalanine or tryptophan is not found at the CDR3 terminus, so this likely reflects a read error. This sequence joins TRBV6-1 and TRBJ2-5; 15 bases map to TRBD2. The V gene's germline CDR1 is MNHNS and CDR2 SASEGT. Trimming removed 5 bases from V and 3 bases from J; junction bases left unmatched: 4. The CDR3 spans 16 residues. The CDR3 is CASSQRTSGGEETQYL. Here the CDR3 DNA reads TGTGCCAGCAGTCAACGGACTAGCGGGGGGGAAGAGACCCAGTACTTA.

Comment on this clonotype: This clone may be a read error of a much larger clone one base away. The chain couples TRBV7-9 to TRBJ2-5; 8 bases are a match to TRBD1. CDR1 and CDR2 (germline): SEHNR, FQNEAQ (reference sequence). The CDR3 runs to 14 residues. As DNA, the CDR3 is TGTGCCAGCAGCCCTGGACAGGGATGGGAGACCCAGTCCTTC. The encoded protein is CASSPGQGWETQSF.

About this clonotype itself: A much larger clone sits a single nucleotide away, making a read error possible. This rearrangement joins TRBV27 to TRBJ1-1; D remains ambiguous. Germline loops: CDR1 MNHEY, CDR2 SMNVEV (reference sequence). The CDR3 runs 10 residues. The V and J ends lost 8 bases and 3 bases respectively, with 4 bases between them. CDR3 region: CASGYTEAFF. Here the CDR3 DNA reads TGTGCCAGCGGTTACACTGAAGCTTTCTTT.

The chain links TRBV12-3 or TRBV12-4 to TRBJ2-7; D might be TRBD1 or TRBD2, each matching 7 bases. Trimming stripped 6 bases from V and 3 bases from J, with 18 bases between. The CDR3 runs 15 residues. This chain's CDR3 is CASSLVGGGYYEQYF. CDR3 nucleotide sequence: TGTGCCAGCAGCCTGGTGGGAGGGGGCTACTACGAGCAGTACTTC.

This clonotype was detected only a few times. This chain links TRBV24-1 with TRBJ2-1, with TRBD2 as a possible D gene (6 bases). V lost 4 bases, J lost 10 bases, and 13 bases lay in between. CDR3 size: 13 residues. Germline V gene data show CDR1 as KGHDR and CDR2 as SFDVKD. In DNA form, the CDR3 reads TGTGCCACCAGTGAGGGACCTAGCGAGGAGCAGTTCTTC. As protein: CATSEGPSEEQFF.

The chain carries TRBV6-5 and TRBJ1-5, with 7 bases aligning to TRBD1. The CDR3 length is 12 residues. Germline trimming cut 6 bases from V and 11 bases from J; bases unmatched to any gene: 7. From germline, CDR1 is MNHEY and CDR2 SVGAGI. This chain's CDR3 is CASSNPGQSQHF. DNA of the CDR3: TGTGCCAGCAGCAACCCGGGACAGTCCCAGCATTTT.

This clonotype appeared a few times. The chain is built from TRBV11-2 and TRBJ1-6; D not resolved. CDR1 is SGHAT, CDR2 FQNNGV, per germline. The CDR3 has 13 residues. Trimming pared 5 bases from V and 7 bases from J, leaving 9 bases between. For the CDR3, the DNA is TGTGCCAGCAGCGAGGGTTTGAATTCACCCCTCCACTTT. Translated, it gives CASSEGLNSPLHF.

This clonotype showed up many times. The chain links TRBV6-2 or TRBV6-3 to TRBJ2-1; a possible D gene is TRBD2 (6 bases). Trimming took off 11 bases at V and 0 bases at J, with 14 bases between the two ends. The V gene's germline CDR1 is MNHEY and CDR2 SVGEGT. The CDR3 extends over 14 amino acids. The CDR3 is CASGRGSSYNEQFF. Written as DNA, the CDR3 is TGTGCCTCCGGTCGGGGGAGCTCCTACAATGAGCAGTTCTTC.

The DNA for the CDR3 is TGTGCCAGCAGCCACCGGGACAGGAGACACTATGGCTACACCTTC. The encoded protein is CASSHRDRRHYGYTF. The chain joins TRBV6-2 or TRBV6-3 to TRBJ1-2; 8 bases fit TRBD1. The germline CDR1 and CDR2 sequences are MNHEY and SVGEGT. The ends lost 6 bases at V and 3 bases at J; junction bases unmatched: 9. CDR3 size: 15 residues.

Here the CDR3 reads CASSFGTTLYNEQFF. The CDR3 DNA reads as TGTGCCAGCAGTTTTGGGACCACCCTTTACAATGAGCAGTTCTTC. The V call is TRBV28, the J call TRBJ2-1; either TRBD1 or TRBD2 may supply D (5 bases each). Trimming left V 3 bases short and J 4 bases short, with 13 bases between. CDR1 is MDHEN and CDR2 is SYDVKM in the germline V gene. The CDR3 sequence is 15 residues long.

About this clonotype: A read error may account for a junction end that differs from germline. The chain employs TRBV4-1 and TRBJ1-6; TRBD1 agrees at 10 bases. Germline lookup yields CDR1 MGHRA and CDR2 YSYEKL. The CDR3 length is 16 residues. CDR3 sequence reads: CASRQAGQGNWSPLHF. Here the CDR3 DNA reads TGCGCCAGCAGACAAGCGGGACAGGGGAATTGGTCACCCCTCCACTTT.